This T cell receptor (beta chain) originates from a study of blood T cell repertoires in COVID-19. Assay: immunoSEQ multiplex PCR; the TCRdb copy retains only in-frame clones and omits some. Of 200,000 to 250,000 clones in the sample, around 83% are singletons; the top ten hold roughly a tenth. The CDR3 totals 18 residues. V shed 2 bases, J shed 3 bases, and the junction held 13 bases outside the gene matches. Germline assignment: CDR1 SNHLY and CDR2 FYNNEI. Sequencing was performed on peripheral blood. The TCR originated in a woman aged 50 to 65 with COVID-19, enrolled during active disease. The V and J genes are TRBV2 and TRBJ2-3, with 8 positions matching TRBD2. CDR3 coding DNA: TGTGCCAGCAGTGAACGCGTCGGGGGGGCCGAGGGGACAGATACGCAGTATTTT. Translated: CASSERVGGAEGTDTQYF.